This TCR beta chain was captured in a study of cytomegalovirus exposure and HLA in healthy donors. Whole-study results and caveats: Rare TCR sequences dominated, though some public TCRs recurred in many donors. TRBV6-2, TRBV6-3 and some other V segments were unresolvable in 87-base-pair reads.

As concerns this clone: Its antigen is unknown.

Germline V gives CDR1 SGHNT, CDR2 YYREEE (reference sequence). The CDR3 covers 18 residues. Deletions cut 5 bases from V and 3 bases from J, with 24 bases between. The PCR used 60 Vbeta and 13 Jbeta primers. Profiled with immunoSEQ multiplex PCR; TCRdb holds only in-frame clones, not every one. The sample includes some 94,000 clones, roughly 70% of them seen just once. This TCR was recovered from a middle-aged man in good health and CMV-seronegative. Material for sequencing was PBMCs. The rearrangement uses TRBV5-4 and TRBJ2-1; TRBD2 might be the D (7 bases). CDR3 loop: CASSPTSLVGGSYNEQFF. CDR3 DNA sequence: TGTGCCAGCAGTCCGACTAGCCTGGTAGGGGGTAGCTACAATGAGCAGTTCTTC.